This note documents a single T cell receptor beta chain sequence. The CDR3 sequence is 11 residues long. These data originate in a study of control samples from healthy donors and cancer patients. Libraries were prepared by immunoSEQ multiplex PCR; TCRdb keeps only in-frame clonotypes and omits some of them. Among 100,000 to 150,000 clones listed, approximately 92% were seen once. The sequence came from a man aged 18 to 30 in good health. V usage is TRBV12-3 or TRBV12-4 and J usage is TRBJ2-7; 9 bases fit TRBD1. The sample taken for sequencing was blood. CDR3 sequence (DNA): TGTCCTACAGGGGGCGCATACGAGCAGTACTTC. Residues: CPTGGAYEQYF.